This T cell receptor (beta chain) was observed in a study of Graves' ophthalmopathy and Graves' hyperthyroidism. This CDR3 comprises 18 residues. From germline, CDR1 is ENHRY and CDR2 SYGVKD. V lost 6 bases to trimming and J lost 1 base, with 25 bases between them. This clonotype was observed a handful of times. Amplifying from RNA transcripts, the study obtained TCR beta CDR3 regions. The library came from an HTBI-primed first-round RT-PCR and a second-round multiplex PCR. In TCRdb, the multiplex PCR reads were re-called with MiXCR into one record per CDR3 protein. The sample contains roughly 700,000 distinct CDR3 sequences, 40% of which appear only once.

The V gene is TRBV10-3, the J gene TRBJ2-7; tentative D call: TRBD1 (6 bases). The clonotype comes from an adult man with Graves' ophthalmopathy. Sample: peripheral blood. CDR3 region: CAISRTEDPNNLSYEQYF. DNA for the CDR3: TGTGCCATCAGCCGGACAGAAGACCCAAACAACCTATCCTACGAGCAGTACTTC.